This T cell receptor (beta chain) was sequenced in a study of blood T cell repertoires in COVID-19. The wider study: Samples came from the United States, Italy and Spain, spanning acute and convalescent COVID-19.

The germline CDR1 and CDR2 sequences are SGHTS and YDEGEE. V gave up 2 bases and J gave up 5 bases; unmatched junction bases: 6. This CDR3 comprises 15 residues. The authors' processing: Researchers report that nucleated cell counts were estimated from reference gene primer amplification. Method: immunoSEQ multiplex PCR; TCRdb's copy keeps in-frame clones and lacks some. V and J calls and clone size follow that table, whereas D and trimming were derived from the DNA. The repertoire consists of fewer than 30,000 clones, with over 75% occurring once and the leading ten covering roughly 8%. Material: peripheral blood. The sequence was obtained from a man aged 50-59 years with active COVID-19. J is TRBJ1-3 and V is TRBV5-8; 8 nucleotides agree with TRBD1. For the CDR3, the DNA is TGTGCCAGCAGCTTCCGGACAGGGACACGAAACACCATATATTTT. Translated: CASSFRTGTRNTIYF.